The clone carrying this T cell receptor (beta chain) was seen repeatedly, ten times or more. This entry belongs to a study of T cells of healthy individuals. TCRdb re-called the 5' RACE reads through MiXCR, storing one row per CDR3 protein. The sample includes approximately 50,000 distinct CDR3 sequences, roughly 14% of them seen just once. Germline V lookup: CDR1 SNHLY, CDR2 FYNNEI. This CDR3 spans 13 amino acids. V lost 9 bases, J lost 8 bases, and 17 bases lay in between. The TCR comes from a human donor in good health. The chain uses TRBV2 and TRBJ2-1, with D perhaps given as TRBD1 or TRBD2 (5 bases each). The CDR3 DNA reads TGTGCCAGAACGAGGGACGAGGAGGATGAGCAGTTCTTC. This codes for CARTRDEEDEQFF.